One sample yielded the 2 T cell receptor beta chains listed below, sequenced in a study of blood T cell repertoires in COVID-19. TCRdb's table, derived via immunoSEQ multiplex PCR, lists solely in-frame clones and lacks some. The profile shows around 250,000 clones, more than 65% of them singletons. Sample: peripheral blood. These receptors all stem from a woman aged 18-35 years with acute or convalescent COVID-19.

This chain connects TRBV27 to TRBJ2-5; 9 bases line up with TRBD2. The CDR3 consists of 14 residues. Looked up from germline, CDR1 is MNHEY and CDR2 is SMNVEV (reference sequence). V lost 5 bases and J lost 5; bases outside the gene matches: 6. The CDR3 nucleotides are TGTGCCAGCAGTGGCCGAGCGGGAGGTGAGACCCAGTACTTC. Protein product: CASSGRAGGETQYF.

The chain couples TRBV6-6 to TRBJ1-2; 9 positions agree with TRBD1. V shed 6 bases and J 5 bases; nucleotides not matched to a gene: 10. The CDR3 length is 15 residues. The germline V gene has CDR1 MNHNY and CDR2 SVGAGI (reference sequence). The CDR3 region is CASSHGQGISYGYTF. The DNA for the CDR3 is TGTGCCAGCAGCCACGGACAGGGGATTTCTTATGGCTACACCTTC.